This T cell receptor beta chain appears in the sequencing data of a study of blood T cell repertoires in COVID-19. In the study's own analysis: Reference gene primers were amplified, and this amplification served to estimate nucleated cell counts. TCRdb keeps only in-frame clones here, not all; method: immunoSEQ multiplex PCR. V and J calls and clone size are those listed in that table; D and trimming were worked out from the DNA. Found here are approximately 20,000 clones, 88% of them singletons; the top ten hold around 10%. In its sample, this clone ranks as medium-sized. The same CDR3 can be traced to other DNA sequences in this sample. The sample consisted of peripheral blood. The receptor comes from a human donor in a cohort sampled during active COVID-19.

The CDR3 protein is CASSQAETEEGTEAFF. As DNA, the CDR3 is TGCGCCAGCAGCCAAGCTGAGACAGAGGAGGGCACTGAAGCTTTCTTT. The chain uses TRBV4-1 and TRBJ1-1, with D maybe TRBD1 (5 bases). Trimming removed 1 base at V and 4 bases at J, with 16 bases between. CDR3 length: 16 residues. Germline CDR1 reads MGHRA; CDR2 reads YSYEKL.